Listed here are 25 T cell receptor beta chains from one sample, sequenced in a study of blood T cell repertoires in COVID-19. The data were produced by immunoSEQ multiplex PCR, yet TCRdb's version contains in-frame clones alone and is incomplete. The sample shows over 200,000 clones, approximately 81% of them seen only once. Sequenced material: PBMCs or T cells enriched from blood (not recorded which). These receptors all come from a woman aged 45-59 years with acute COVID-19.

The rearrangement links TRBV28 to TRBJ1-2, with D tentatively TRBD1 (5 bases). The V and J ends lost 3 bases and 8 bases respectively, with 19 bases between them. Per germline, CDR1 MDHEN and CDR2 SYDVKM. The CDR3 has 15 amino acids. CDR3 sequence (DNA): TGTGCCAGCAGTTTCCCCAACGACAGCGTTCGGGGCTACACCTTC. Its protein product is CASSFPNDSVRGYTF.

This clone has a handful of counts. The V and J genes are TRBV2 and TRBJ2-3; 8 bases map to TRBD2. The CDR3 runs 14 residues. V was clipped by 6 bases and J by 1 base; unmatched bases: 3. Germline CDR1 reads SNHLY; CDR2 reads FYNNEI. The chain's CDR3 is CASSLSGGTDTQYF. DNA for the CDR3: TGTGCCAGCAGCCTTAGCGGGGGCACAGATACGCAGTATTTT.

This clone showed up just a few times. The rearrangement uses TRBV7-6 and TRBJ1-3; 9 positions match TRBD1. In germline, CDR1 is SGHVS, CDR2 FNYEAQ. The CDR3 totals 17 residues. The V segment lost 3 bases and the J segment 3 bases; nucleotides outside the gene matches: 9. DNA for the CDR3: TGTGCCAGCAGCTTGGGGTCACAGGGGGCTGGTGGAAACACCATATATTTT. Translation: CASSLGSQGAGGNTIYF. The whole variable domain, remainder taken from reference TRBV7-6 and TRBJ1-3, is GAGVSQSPRYKVTKRGQDVALRCDPISGHVSLYWYRQALGQGPEFLTYFNYEAQQDKSGLPNDRFSAERPEGSISTLTIQRTEQRDSAMYRCASSLGSQGAGGNTIYFGEGSWLTVV.

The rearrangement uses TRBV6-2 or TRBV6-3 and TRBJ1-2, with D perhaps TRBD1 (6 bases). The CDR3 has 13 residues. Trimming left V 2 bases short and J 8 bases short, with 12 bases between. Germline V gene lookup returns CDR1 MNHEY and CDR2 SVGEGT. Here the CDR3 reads CASSYPAGVGYTF. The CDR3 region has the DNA TGTGCCAGCAGTTACCCGGCAGGGGTCGGCTACACCTTC.

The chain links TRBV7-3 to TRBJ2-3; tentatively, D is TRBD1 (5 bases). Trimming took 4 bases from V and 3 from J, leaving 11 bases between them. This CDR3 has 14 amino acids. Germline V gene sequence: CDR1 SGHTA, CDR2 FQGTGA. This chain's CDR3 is CASSYSGLTDTQYF. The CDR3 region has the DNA TGTGCCAGCAGCTACTCAGGGTTAACAGATACGCAGTATTTT.

CDR3 amino acids: CASSWRVGTENTGELFF. The CDR3 nucleotides are TGCGCCAGCAGCTGGAGGGTCGGGACAGAGAACACCGGGGAGCTGTTTTTT. V gene TRBV5-1 combines with J gene TRBJ2-2, with D maybe TRBD1 (7 bases). The CDR3 contains 17 residues. Germline-derived CDR1 and CDR2 are SGHRS and YFSETQ. Trimming took 3 bases from V and 1 from J, leaving 16 bases between them.

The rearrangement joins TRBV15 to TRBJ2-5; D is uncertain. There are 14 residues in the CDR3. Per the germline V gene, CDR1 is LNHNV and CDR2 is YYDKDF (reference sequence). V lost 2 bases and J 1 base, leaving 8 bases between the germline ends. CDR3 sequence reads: CATSRTRGQETQYF. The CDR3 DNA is TGTGCCACCAGCAGAACCCGCGGCCAAGAGACCCAGTACTTC. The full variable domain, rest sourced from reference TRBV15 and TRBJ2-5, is DAMVIQNPRYQVTQFGKPVTLSCSQTLNHNVMYWYQQKSSQAPKLLFHYYDKDFNNEADTPDNFQSRRPNTSFCFLDIRSPGLGDTAMYLCATSRTRGQETQYFGPGTRLLVL.

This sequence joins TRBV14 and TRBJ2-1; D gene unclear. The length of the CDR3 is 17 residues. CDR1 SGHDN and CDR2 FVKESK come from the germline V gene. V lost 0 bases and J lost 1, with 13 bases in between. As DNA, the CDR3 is TGTGCCAGCAGCCAAGAGCGGTGGTTAGGTTCCTACAATGAGCAGTTCTTC. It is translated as CASSQERWLGSYNEQFF.

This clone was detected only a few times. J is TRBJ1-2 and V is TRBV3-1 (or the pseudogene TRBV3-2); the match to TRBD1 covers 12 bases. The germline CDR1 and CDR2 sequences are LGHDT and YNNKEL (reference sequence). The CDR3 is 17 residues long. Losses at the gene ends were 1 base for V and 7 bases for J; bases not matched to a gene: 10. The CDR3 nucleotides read TGTGCCAGCAGCCAAGGAACTCCGGGACAGGGGGCGAGTGGCTACACCTTC. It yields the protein CASSQGTPGQGASGYTF.

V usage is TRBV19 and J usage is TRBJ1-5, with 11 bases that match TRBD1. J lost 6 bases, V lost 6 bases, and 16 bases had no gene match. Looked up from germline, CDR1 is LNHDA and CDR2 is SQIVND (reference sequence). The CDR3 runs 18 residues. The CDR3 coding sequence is TGTGCCAGTAGGCAACCACCCACTGAGGACAGGGGGCCTCAGCCCCAGCATTTT. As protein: CASRQPPTEDRGPQPQHF.

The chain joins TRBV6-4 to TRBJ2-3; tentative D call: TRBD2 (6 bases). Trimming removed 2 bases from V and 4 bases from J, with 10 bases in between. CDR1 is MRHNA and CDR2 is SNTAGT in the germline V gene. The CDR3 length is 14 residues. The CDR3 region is CASSDGWGADTQYF. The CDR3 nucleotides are TGTGCCAGCAGTGACGGATGGGGGGCAGATACGCAGTATTTT.

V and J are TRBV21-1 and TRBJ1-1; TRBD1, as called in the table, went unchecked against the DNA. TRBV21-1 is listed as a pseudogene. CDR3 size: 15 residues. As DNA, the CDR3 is TGTGCCAGCAGCGGGCCACAGCAGTTGAACACTGAAGCTTTCTTT. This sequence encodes CASSGPQQLNTEAFF.

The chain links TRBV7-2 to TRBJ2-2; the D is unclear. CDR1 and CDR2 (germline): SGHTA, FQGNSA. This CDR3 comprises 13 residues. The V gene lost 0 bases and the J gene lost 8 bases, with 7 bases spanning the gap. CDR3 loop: CASSLAAGGELFF. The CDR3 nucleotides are TGTGCCAGCAGCTTAGCAGCAGGAGGGGAGCTGTTTTTT.

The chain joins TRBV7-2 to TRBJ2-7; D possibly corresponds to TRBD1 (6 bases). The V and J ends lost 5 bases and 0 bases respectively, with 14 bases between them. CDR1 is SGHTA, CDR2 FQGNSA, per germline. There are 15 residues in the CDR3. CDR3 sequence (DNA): TGTGCCAGCAGCCTACAGGGTGGGAGCTCCTACGAGCAGTACTTC. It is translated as CASSLQGGSSYEQYF.

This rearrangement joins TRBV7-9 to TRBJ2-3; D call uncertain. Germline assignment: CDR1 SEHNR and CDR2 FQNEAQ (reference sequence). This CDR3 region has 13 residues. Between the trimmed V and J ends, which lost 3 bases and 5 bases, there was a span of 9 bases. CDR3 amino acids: CASSFASGDTQYF. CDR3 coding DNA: TGTGCCAGCAGCTTTGCGTCAGGAGATACGCAGTATTTT.

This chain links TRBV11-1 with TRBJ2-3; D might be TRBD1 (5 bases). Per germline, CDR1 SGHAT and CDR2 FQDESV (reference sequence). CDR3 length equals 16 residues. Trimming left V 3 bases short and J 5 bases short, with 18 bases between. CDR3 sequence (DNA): TGTGCCAGCAGCTTGGCCGACAGTAACCCGGGAGATACGCAGTATTTT. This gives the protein CASSLADSNPGDTQYF.

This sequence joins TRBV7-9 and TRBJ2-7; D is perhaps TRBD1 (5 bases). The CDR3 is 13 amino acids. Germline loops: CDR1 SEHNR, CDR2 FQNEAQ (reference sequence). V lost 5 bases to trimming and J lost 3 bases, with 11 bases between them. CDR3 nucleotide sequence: TGTGCCAGCAGCCTCGGACACTTCTACGAGCAGTACTTC. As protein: CASSLGHFYEQYF.

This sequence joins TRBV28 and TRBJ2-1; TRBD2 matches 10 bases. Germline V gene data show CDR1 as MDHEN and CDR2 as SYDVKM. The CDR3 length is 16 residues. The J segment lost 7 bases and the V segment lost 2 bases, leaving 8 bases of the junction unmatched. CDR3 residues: CASSLRRLAGWNEQFF. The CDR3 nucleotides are TGTGCCAGCAGTTTACGACGACTAGCGGGTTGGAATGAGCAGTTCTTC.

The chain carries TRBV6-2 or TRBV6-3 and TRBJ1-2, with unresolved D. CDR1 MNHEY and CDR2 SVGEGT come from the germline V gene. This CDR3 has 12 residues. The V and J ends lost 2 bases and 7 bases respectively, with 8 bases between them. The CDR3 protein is CASSYGDIGYTF. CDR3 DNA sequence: TGTGCCAGCAGTTACGGAGATATTGGCTACACCTTC.

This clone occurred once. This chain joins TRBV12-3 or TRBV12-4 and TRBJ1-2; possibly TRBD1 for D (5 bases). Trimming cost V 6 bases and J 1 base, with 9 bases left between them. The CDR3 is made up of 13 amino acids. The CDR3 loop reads CASRPQDNYGYTF. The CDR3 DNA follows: TGTGCCAGCAGACCACAGGATAACTATGGCTACACCTTC.

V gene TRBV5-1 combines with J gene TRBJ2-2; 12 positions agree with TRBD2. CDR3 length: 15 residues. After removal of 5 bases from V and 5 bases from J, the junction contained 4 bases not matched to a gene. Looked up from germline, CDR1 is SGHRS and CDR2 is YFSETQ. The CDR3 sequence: CASSRTSGTTGELFF. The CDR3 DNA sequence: TGCGCCAGCAGTCGGACTAGCGGGACTACCGGGGAGCTGTTTTTT.

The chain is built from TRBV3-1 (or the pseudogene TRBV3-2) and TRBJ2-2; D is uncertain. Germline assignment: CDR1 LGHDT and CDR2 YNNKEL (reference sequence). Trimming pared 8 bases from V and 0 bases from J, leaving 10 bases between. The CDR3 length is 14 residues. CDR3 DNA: TGTGCCAGCGGGTGGCTAGCGAACACCGGGGAGCTGTTTTTT. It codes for CASGWLANTGELFF.

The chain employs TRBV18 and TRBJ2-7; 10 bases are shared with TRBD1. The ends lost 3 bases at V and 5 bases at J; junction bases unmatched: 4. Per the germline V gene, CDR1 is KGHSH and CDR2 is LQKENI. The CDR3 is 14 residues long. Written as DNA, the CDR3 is TGTGCCAGCTCACCTAGACAGGGGGCTAACGAGCAGTACTTC. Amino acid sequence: CASSPRQGANEQYF.

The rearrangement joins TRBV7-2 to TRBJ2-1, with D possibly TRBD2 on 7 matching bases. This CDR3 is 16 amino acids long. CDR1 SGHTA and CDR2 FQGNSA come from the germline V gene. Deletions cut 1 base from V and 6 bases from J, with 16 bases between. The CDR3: CASSLEGGVVTNEQFF. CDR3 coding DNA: TGTGCCAGCAGCTTAGAGGGGGGGGTAGTAACCAATGAGCAGTTCTTC.

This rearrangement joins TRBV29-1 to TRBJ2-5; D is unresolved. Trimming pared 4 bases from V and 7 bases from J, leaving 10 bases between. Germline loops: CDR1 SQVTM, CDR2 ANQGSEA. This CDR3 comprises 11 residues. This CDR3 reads CSVGLSGTQYF. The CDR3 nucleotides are TGCAGCGTTGGACTCTCGGGGACCCAGTACTTC.